These 17 T cell receptor beta chains were all obtained from the same sample, sequenced in a study of control samples from healthy donors and cancer patients. Assay: immunoSEQ multiplex PCR; the TCRdb copy retains only in-frame clones and omits some. The sample has 350,000 to 450,000 clones; approximately 92% are singletons. Source material: PBMCs. The receptors were sampled from a man between 40 and 49 years old with head and neck cancer.

The CDR3 here is CASSSGQGRGNEQFF. The CDR3 region has the DNA TGTGCCAGCAGTTCCGGACAGGGGAGAGGCAATGAGCAGTTCTTC. The chain joins TRBV28 to TRBJ2-1, with 9 positions matching TRBD1. The CDR3 has 15 amino acids. CDR1 and CDR2 from the germline V gene are MDHEN and SYDVKM. V trimming: 4 bases; J trimming: 6 bases; junction bases outside the gene matches: 7.

The rearrangement links TRBV5-1 to TRBJ1-1; tentatively, D is TRBD1 (6 bases). This CDR3 spans 15 amino acids. Between the trimmed V and J ends, which lost 2 bases and 3 bases, there was a span of 14 bases. Germline V gene data show CDR1 as SGHRS and CDR2 as YFSETQ. This chain's CDR3 is CASSLQGTEHTEAFF. CDR3 in DNA: TGCGCCAGCAGCTTACAGGGAACTGAGCACACTGAAGCTTTCTTT.

This clone was found once. The chain employs TRBV30 and TRBJ2-5; 7 bases match TRBD1. V lost 4 bases, J lost 5 bases, and 10 bases stayed unmatched. CDR1 and CDR2 from the germline V gene are GTSNPN and SVGIG (reference sequence). The CDR3 length is 14 residues. The CDR3 here is CAWTQGGTLETQYF. DNA for the CDR3: TGTGCCTGGACTCAAGGGGGCACCTTGGAGACCCAGTACTTC.

V usage is TRBV3-1 (or the pseudogene TRBV3-2) and J usage is TRBJ1-1; unclear D gene. The germline gives CDR1 LGHDT, CDR2 YNNKEL (reference sequence). The CDR3 has 14 amino acids. Deletions cut 0 bases from V and 10 bases from J, with 15 bases between. CDR3 DNA sequence: TGTGCCAGCAGCCAAGACCTAGCAGCGGTCAGAGCTTTCTTT. Amino acids: CASSQDLAAVRAFF.

The chain is built from TRBV11-3 and TRBJ2-1; 9 positions match TRBD1. V trimming: 4 bases; J trimming: 8 bases; junction bases outside the gene matches: 6. The CDR3 is 14 amino acids. Germline-derived CDR1 and CDR2 are SGHNT and YENEEA. CDR3 in DNA: TGTGCCAGCAGCTGGGGACAGGGAAACGATGAGCAGTTCTTC. Protein product: CASSWGQGNDEQFF.

The genes are TRBV7-2 and TRBJ1-1, with 7 nucleotides matching TRBD1. With 5 bases clipped from V and 3 bases from J, the junction kept 9 bases outside the gene matches. Germline CDR1 reads SGHTA; CDR2 reads FQGNSA. This CDR3 is built from 15 residues. This chain's CDR3 is CASSLIRTGDTEAFF. CDR3 DNA sequence: TGTGCCAGCAGCCTAATCCGGACAGGCGACACTGAAGCTTTCTTT. Filled out from reference TRBV7-2 and TRBJ1-1, the complete variable domain reads GAGVSQSPSNKVTEKGKDVELRCDPISGHTALYWYRQSLGQGLEFLIYFQGNSAPDKSGLPSDRFSAERTGGSVSTLTIQRTQQEDSAVYLCASSLIRTGDTEAFFGQGTRLTVV.

The genes are TRBV28 and TRBJ2-3; D uncertain. The germline CDR1 and CDR2 sequences are MDHEN and SYDVKM. There are 11 residues in the CDR3. The V and J ends lost 8 bases and 3 bases respectively, with 6 bases between them. DNA for the CDR3: TGTGCCAGCGGGATGACAGATACGCAGTATTTT. It yields the protein CASGMTDTQYF.

The chain is built from TRBV7-2 and TRBJ1-2, with D possibly TRBD1 on 5 matching bases. The CDR3 is made up of 16 amino acids. V was shortened by 3 bases and J by 4 bases, with 18 bases between the two germline ends. Germline-derived CDR1 and CDR2 are SGHTA and FQGNSA. CDR3 in amino acids: CASSLSFGTASYGYTF. DNA of the CDR3: TGTGCCAGCAGCTTGAGCTTCGGGACCGCTAGCTATGGCTACACCTTC.

J is TRBJ2-3 and V is TRBV18, with 14 bases lining up with TRBD2. V was clipped by 6 bases and J by 4 bases; unmatched bases: 0. The V gene's germline CDR1 is KGHSH and CDR2 LQKENI. This CDR3 is built from 14 residues. The CDR3 DNA follows: TGTGCCAGCTCGACTAGCGGGAGGGCAGATACGCAGTATTTT. Translating gives CASSTSGRADTQYF.

V gene TRBV11-3 combines with J gene TRBJ1-5; 9 bases are a match to TRBD1. The V gene's germline CDR1 is SGHNT and CDR2 YENEEA. The CDR3 totals 14 residues. V lost 4 bases to trimming and J lost 6 bases; unmatched junction nucleotides: 4. The CDR3 bases are TGTGCCAGCAGCTCGGACAGGGGAGGTCAGCCCCAGCATTTT. It codes for CASSSDRGGQPQHF. Complete variable domain (other parts from reference TRBV11-3 and TRBJ1-5): EAGVVQSPRYKIIEKKQPVAFWCNPISGHNTLYWYLQNLGQGPELLIRYENEEAVDDSQLPKDRFSAERLKGVDSTLKIQPAELGDSAVYLCASSSDRGGQPQHFGDGTRLSIL.

This rearrangement joins TRBV7-3 to TRBJ2-7, with 11 bases that match TRBD1. J lost 6 bases, V lost 4 bases, and 2 bases had no gene match. The CDR3 loop spans 13 amino acids. The germline V gene encodes CDR1 SGHTA and CDR2 FQGTGA. The CDR3 nucleotides are TGTGCCAGCAGCTCCGGGACAGGGGGCGAGCAGTACTTC. This codes for CASSSGTGGEQYF.

This clone was found once. This chain connects TRBV5-1 to TRBJ2-6, with D perhaps TRBD1 (5 bases). The germline V gene has CDR1 SGHRS and CDR2 YFSETQ. This CDR3 spans 17 amino acids. The germline V and J ends were trimmed by 6 bases and 1 base, with 17 bases remaining between them. The CDR3 nucleotides read TGCGCCAGCACCCAGGGCAGGGCCCCTTCTGGGGCCAACGTCCTGACTTTC. It encodes CASTQGRAPSGANVLTF.

The chain recombines TRBV7-2 with TRBJ1-1; a possible D gene is TRBD1 (6 bases). From germline, CDR1 is SGHTA and CDR2 FQGNSA. Deletions cut 5 bases from V and 5 bases from J, with 15 bases between. This CDR3 is 14 amino acids long. The CDR3 loop is CASSGAGAKTEAFF. The CDR3 nucleotides read TGTGCCAGCAGCGGAGCGGGGGCAAAAACTGAAGCTTTCTTT.

J is TRBJ2-7 and V is TRBV11-2; tentative D call: TRBD1 (6 bases). This CDR3 is 15 amino acids long. Per germline, CDR1 SGHAT and CDR2 FQNNGV. V dropped 1 base and J dropped 1 base, with 11 bases sitting between them. CDR3 coding DNA: TGTGCCAGCAGCTTAGGTCAGGGGTGGTCCTACGAGCAGTACTTC. Amino acids: CASSLGQGWSYEQYF.

The chain couples TRBV27 to TRBJ1-2; no reliable D call. V shed 3 bases and J shed 2 bases, with 10 bases lying between them. CDR3 size: 14 residues. The germline V gene has CDR1 MNHEY and CDR2 SMNVEV (reference sequence). CDR3 coding DNA: TGTGCCAGCAGTTTGTCCTACACAAACTATGGCTACACCTTC. Encoded protein: CASSLSYTNYGYTF.

V usage is TRBV7-2 and J usage is TRBJ1-1; the D gene is possibly TRBD1 (5 bases). Germline loops: CDR1 SGHTA, CDR2 FQGNSA. Trimming cost V 5 bases and J 6 bases, with 13 bases left between them. CDR3 length: 13 residues. This chain's CDR3 is CASSPGARAEAFF. In DNA form, the CDR3 reads TGTGCCAGCAGCCCCGGGGCGAGGGCTGAAGCTTTCTTT.

In regard to this clone: This same CDR3 is encoded by further DNA sequences in the sample. This chain's CDR3 is CAVGQPQHF. DNA of the CDR3: TGTGCCGTCGGTCAGCCCCAGCATTTT. This sequence joins TRBV10-3 and TRBJ1-5; D not resolved. CDR3 length: 9 amino acids. Trimming removed 11 bases from V and 6 bases from J, with 5 bases in between. Germline V gene lookup returns CDR1 ENHRY and CDR2 SYGVKD.